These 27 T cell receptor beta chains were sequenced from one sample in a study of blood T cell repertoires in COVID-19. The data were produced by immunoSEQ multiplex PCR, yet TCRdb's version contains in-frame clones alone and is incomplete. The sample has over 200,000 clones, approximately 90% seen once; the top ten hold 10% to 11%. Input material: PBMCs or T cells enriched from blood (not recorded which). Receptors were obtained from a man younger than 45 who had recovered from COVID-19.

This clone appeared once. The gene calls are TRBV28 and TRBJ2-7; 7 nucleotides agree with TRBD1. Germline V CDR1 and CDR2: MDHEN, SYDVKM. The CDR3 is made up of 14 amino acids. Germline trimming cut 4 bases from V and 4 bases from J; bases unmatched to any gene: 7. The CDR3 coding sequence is TGTGCCAGCAGTTCGCCGGGACAGCGTTACGAGCAGTACTTC. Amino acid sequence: CASSSPGQRYEQYF.

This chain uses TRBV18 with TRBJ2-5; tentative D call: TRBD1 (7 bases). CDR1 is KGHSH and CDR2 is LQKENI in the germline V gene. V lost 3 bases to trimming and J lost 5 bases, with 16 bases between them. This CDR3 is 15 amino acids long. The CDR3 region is CASSPYVEGAETQYF. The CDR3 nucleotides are TGTGCCAGCTCACCTTACGTGGAGGGGGCGGAGACCCAGTACTTC.

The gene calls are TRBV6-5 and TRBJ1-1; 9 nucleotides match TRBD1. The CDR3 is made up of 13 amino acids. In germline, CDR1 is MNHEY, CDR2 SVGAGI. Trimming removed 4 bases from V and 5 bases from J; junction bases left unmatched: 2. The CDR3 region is CASSWTGVTEAFF. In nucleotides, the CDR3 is TGTGCCAGCAGTTGGACAGGGGTGACTGAAGCTTTCTTT.

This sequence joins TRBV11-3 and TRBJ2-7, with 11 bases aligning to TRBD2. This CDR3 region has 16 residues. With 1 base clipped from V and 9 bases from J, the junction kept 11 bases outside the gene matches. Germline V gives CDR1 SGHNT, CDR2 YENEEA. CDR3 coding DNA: TGTGCCAGCAGCTTAGGAGGGACTAGCGGACCTACGAGGCAGTACTTC. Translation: CASSLGGTSGPTRQYF.

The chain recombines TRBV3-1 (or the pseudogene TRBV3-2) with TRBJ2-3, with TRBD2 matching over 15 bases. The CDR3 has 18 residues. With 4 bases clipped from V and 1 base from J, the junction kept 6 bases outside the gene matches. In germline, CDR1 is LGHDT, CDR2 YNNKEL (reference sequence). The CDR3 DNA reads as TGTGCCAGCAGCCGGACTAGCGGGGGGGCCACGGGCACAGATACGCAGTATTTT. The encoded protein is CASSRTSGGATGTDTQYF.

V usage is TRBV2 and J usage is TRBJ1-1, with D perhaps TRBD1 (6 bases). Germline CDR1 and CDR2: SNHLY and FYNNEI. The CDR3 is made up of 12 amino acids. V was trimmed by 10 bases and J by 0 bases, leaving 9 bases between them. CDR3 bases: TGTGCCACCAGGGGAGTGAACACTGAAGCTTTCTTT. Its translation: CATRGVNTEAFF.

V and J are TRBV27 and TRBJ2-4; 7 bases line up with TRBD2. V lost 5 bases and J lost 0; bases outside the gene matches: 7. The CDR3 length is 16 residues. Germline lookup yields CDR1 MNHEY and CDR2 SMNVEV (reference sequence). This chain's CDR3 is CASSQEERGAKNIQYF. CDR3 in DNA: TGTGCCAGCAGTCAGGAGGAGCGGGGAGCCAAAAACATTCAGTACTTC.

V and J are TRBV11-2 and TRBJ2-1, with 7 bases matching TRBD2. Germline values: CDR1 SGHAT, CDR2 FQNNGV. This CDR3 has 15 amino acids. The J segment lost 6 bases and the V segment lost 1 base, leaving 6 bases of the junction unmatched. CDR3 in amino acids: CASSLGGSFGNEQFF. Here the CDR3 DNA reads TGTGCCAGCAGCTTAGGCGGGAGTTTCGGCAATGAGCAGTTCTTC. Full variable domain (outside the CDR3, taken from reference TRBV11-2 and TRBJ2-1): EAGVAQSPRYKIIEKRQSVAFWCNPISGHATLYWYQQILGQGPKLLIQFQNNGVVDDSQLPKDRFSAERLKGVDSTLKIQPAKLEDSAVYLCASSLGGSFGNEQFFGPGTRLTVL.

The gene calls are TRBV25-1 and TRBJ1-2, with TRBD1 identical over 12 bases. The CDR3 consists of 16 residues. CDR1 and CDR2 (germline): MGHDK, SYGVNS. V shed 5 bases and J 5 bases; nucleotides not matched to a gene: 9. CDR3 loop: CASSPPGQGAGYGYTF. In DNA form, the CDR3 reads TGTGCCAGCAGTCCACCGGGACAGGGGGCTGGTTATGGCTACACCTTC.

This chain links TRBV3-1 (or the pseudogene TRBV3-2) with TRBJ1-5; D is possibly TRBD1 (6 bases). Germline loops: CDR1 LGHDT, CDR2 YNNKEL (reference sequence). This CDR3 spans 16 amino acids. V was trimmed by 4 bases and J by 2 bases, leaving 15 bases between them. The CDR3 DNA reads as TGTGCCAGCAGCCGCGTACAGGGCGACGGCAATCAGCCCCAGCATTTT. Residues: CASSRVQGDGNQPQHF.

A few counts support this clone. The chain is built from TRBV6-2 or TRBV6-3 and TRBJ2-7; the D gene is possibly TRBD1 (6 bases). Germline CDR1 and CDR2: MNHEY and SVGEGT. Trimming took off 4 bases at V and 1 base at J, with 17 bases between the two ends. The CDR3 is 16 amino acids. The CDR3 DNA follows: TGTGCCAGCAGTTCGGATGTGGGACACCTGTCCTACGAGCAGTACTTC. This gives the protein CASSSDVGHLSYEQYF.

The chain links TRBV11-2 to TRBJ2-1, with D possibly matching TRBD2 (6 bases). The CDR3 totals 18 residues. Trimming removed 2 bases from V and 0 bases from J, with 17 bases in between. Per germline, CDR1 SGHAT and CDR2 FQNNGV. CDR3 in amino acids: CASSLYPGTHNSYNEQFF. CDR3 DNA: TGTGCCAGCAGCTTATACCCCGGGACTCATAACTCCTACAATGAGCAGTTCTTC.

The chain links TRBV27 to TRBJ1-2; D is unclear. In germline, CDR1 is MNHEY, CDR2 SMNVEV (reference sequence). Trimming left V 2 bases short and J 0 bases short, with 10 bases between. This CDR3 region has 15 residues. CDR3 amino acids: CASSLNDKPNYGYTF. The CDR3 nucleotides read TGTGCCAGCAGTTTAAACGACAAGCCTAACTATGGCTACACCTTC.

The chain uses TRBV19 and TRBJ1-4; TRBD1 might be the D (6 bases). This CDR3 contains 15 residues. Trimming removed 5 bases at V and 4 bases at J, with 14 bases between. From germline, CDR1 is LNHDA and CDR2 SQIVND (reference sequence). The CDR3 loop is CASSLRTDYNEKLFF. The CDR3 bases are TGTGCCAGTAGTCTACGGACAGATTATAATGAAAAACTGTTTTTT.

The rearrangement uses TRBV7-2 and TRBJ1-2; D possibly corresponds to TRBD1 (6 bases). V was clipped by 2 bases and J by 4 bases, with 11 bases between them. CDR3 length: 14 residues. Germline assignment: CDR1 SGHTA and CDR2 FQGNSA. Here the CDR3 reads CASSLRQVSYGYTF. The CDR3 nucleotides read TGTGCCAGCAGCTTAAGACAGGTATCCTATGGCTACACCTTC. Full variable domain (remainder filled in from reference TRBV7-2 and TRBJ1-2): GAGVSQSPSNKVTEKGKDVELRCDPISGHTALYWYRQSLGQGLEFLIYFQGNSAPDKSGLPSDRFSAERTGGSVSTLTIQRTQQEDSAVYLCASSLRQVSYGYTFGSGTRLTVV.

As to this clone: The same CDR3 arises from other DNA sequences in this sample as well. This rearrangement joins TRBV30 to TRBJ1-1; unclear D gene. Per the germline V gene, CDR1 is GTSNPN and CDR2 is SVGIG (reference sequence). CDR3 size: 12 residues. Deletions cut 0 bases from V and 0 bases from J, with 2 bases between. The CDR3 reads CAWSVLNTEAFF. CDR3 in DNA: TGTGCCTGGAGTGTCTTGAACACTGAAGCTTTCTTT.

As DNA, the CDR3 is TGTGCCAGCAATCCTTCACTAGTCCCCAATGAGCAGTTCTTC. Translating it yields CASNPSLVPNEQFF. The chain combines TRBV28 with TRBJ2-1; D is perhaps TRBD2 (5 bases). V was clipped by 7 bases and J by 6 bases, with 16 bases between them. The CDR3 has 14 residues. Looked up from germline, CDR1 is MDHEN and CDR2 is SYDVKM.

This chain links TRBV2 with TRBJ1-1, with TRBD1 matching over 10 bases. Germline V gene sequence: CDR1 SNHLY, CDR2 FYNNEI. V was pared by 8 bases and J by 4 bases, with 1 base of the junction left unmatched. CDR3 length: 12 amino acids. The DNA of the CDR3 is TGTGCCAGCGGGACAGGGGTCACTGAAGCTTTCTTT. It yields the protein CASGTGVTEAFF.

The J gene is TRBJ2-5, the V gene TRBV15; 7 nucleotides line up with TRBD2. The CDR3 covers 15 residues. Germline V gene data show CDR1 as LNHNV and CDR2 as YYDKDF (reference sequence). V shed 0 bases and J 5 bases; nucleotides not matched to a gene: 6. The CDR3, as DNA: TGTGCCACCAGCAGAGATAGGTTGCGGGGGGAGACCCAGTACTTC. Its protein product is CATSRDRLRGETQYF. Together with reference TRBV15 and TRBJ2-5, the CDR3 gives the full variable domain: DAMVIQNPRYQVTQFGKPVTLSCSQTLNHNVMYWYQQKSSQAPKLLFHYYDKDFNNEADTPDNFQSRRPNTSFCFLDIRSPGLGDTAMYLCATSRDRLRGETQYFGPGTRLLVL.

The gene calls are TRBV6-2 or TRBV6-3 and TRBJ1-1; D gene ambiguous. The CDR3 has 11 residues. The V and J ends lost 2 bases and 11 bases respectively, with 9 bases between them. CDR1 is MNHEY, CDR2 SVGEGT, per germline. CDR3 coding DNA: TGTGCCAGCAGTTACATGGGCGCCGCTTTCTTT. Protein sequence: CASSYMGAAFF.

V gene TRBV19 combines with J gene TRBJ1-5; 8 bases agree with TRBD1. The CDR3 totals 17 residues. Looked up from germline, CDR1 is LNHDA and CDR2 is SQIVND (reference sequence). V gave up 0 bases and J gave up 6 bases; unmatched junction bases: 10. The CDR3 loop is CASSIEGQAPRSQPQHF. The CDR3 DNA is TGTGCCAGTAGTATAGAGGGACAGGCCCCTAGGTCTCAGCCCCAGCATTTT.

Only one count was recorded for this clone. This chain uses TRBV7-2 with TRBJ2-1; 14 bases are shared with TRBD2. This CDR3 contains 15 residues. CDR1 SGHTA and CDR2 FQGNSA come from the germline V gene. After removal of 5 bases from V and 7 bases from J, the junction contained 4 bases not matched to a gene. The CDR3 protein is CASSRLAGGPNEQFF. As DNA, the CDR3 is TGTGCCAGCAGCAGACTAGCGGGAGGGCCTAATGAGCAGTTCTTC.

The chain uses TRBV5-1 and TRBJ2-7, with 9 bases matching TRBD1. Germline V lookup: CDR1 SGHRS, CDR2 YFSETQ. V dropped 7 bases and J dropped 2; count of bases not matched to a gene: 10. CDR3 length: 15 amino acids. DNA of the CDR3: TGCGCCAGCCGCCGTTTGGGACAGGGTACCTACGAGCAGTACTTC. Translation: CASRRLGQGTYEQYF.

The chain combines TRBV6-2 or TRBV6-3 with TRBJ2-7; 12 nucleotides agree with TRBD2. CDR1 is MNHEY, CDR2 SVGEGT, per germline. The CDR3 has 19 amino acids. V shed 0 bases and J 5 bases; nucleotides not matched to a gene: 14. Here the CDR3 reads CASSYSLIIPGLAGHEQYF. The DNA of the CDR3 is TGTGCCAGCAGTTACTCCCTTATTATTCCGGGACTAGCGGGCCACGAGCAGTACTTC.

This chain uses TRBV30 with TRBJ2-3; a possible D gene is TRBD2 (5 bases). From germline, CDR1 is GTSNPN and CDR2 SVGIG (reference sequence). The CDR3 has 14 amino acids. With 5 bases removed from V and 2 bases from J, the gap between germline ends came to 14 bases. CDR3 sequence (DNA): TGTGCCTGGCTTAAGCGGAGCTTCACAGATACGCAGTATTTT. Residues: CAWLKRSFTDTQYF.

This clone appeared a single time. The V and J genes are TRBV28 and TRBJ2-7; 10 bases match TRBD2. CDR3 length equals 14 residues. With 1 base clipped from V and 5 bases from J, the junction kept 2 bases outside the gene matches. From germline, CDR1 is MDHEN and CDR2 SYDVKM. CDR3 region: CASSLFLAGDEQYF. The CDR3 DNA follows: TGTGCCAGCAGTTTATTCCTAGCGGGAGACGAGCAGTACTTC.

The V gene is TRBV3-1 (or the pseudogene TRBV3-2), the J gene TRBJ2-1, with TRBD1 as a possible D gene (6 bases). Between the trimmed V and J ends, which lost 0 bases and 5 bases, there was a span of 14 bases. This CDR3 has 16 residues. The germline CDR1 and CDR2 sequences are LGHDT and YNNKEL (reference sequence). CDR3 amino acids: CASSQEGGPPDNEQFF. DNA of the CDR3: TGTGCCAGCAGCCAAGAAGGGGGTCCGCCAGACAATGAGCAGTTCTTC.